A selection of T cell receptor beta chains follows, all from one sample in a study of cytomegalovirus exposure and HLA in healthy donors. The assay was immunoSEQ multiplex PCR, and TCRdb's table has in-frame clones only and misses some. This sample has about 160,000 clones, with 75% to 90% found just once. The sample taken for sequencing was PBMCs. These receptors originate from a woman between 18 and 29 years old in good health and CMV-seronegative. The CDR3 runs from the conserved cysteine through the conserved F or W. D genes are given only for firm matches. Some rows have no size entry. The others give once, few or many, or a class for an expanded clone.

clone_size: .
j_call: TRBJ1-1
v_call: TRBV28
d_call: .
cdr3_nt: TGTGCCAGCAAATGGGGGAAAAGTAGGGGGACTGAAGCTTTCTTT
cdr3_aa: CASKWGKSRGTEAFF

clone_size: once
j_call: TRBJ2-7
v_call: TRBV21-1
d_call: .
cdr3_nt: TGTGCCAGCAGCAAATCCCCCCTCGGGCGGGGAGCCTACGAGCAGTACTTC
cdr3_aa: CASSKSPLGRGAYEQYF

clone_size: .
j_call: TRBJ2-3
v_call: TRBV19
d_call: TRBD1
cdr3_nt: TGTGCCAGTAAGAGGACAGGGGTAAGAGATACGCAGTATTTT
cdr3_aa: CASKRTGVRDTQYF

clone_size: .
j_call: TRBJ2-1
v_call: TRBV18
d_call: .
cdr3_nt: TGTGCCAGCTCACCAATCACGGGCTCCTACAATGAGCAGTTCTTC
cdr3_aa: CASSPITGSYNEQFF

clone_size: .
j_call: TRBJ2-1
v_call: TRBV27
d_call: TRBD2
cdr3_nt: TGTGCCAGCAGTTGGGCTAGCGGACTCTACAATGAGCAGTTCTTC
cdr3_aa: CASSWASGLYNEQFF

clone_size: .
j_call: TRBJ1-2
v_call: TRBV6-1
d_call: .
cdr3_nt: TGTGCCAGCAGTGAAGAGGGGGGGCATAAGTACTATGGCTACACCTTC
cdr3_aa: CASSEEGGHKYYGYTF

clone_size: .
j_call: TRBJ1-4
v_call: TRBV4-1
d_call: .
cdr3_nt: TGCGCCAGCAGCCAAGTCGAGACAACACTGAATGAAAAACTGTTTTTT
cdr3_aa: CASSQVETTLNEKLFF

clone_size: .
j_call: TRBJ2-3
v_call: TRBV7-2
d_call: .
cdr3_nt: TGTGCCAGCAGCCCAGCCCTAGTGCGAACAGATACGCAGTATTTT
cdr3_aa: CASSPALVRTDTQYF

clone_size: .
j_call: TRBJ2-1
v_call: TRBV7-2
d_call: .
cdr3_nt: TGTGCCAGCAGCTTCCGGACAGAACCCAATGAGCAGTTCTTC
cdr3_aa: CASSFRTEPNEQFF

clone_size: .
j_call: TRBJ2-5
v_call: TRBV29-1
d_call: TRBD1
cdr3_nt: TGCAGCGTTGGGACAGGGGATGGGGGGACCCAGTACTTC
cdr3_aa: CSVGTGDGGTQYF

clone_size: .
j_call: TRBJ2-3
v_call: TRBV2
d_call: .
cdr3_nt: TGTGCCAGCGCCAGAGGAGGCACAGATACGCAGTATTTT
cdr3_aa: CASARGGTDTQYF

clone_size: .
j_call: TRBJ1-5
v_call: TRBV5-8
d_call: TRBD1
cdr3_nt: TGTGCCACCCGAGGGGGCGCAGGTCAGCCCCAGCATTTT
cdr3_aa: CATRGGAGQPQHF